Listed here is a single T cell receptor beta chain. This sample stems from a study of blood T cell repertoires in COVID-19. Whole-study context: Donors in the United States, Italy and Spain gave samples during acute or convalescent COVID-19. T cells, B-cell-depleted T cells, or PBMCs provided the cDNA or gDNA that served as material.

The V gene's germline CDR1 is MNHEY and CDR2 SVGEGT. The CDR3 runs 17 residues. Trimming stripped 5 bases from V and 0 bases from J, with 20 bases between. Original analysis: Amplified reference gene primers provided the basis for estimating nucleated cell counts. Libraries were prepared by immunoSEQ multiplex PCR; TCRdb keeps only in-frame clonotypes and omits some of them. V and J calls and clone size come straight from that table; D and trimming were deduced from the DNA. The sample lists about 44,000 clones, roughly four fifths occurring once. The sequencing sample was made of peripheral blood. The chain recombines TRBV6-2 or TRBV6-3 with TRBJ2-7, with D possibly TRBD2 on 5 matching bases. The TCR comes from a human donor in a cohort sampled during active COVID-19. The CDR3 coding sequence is TGTGCCAGCAGTAAAATCCGACAAGGAGGATACTCCTACGAGCAGTACTTC. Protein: CASSKIRQGGYSYEQYF.